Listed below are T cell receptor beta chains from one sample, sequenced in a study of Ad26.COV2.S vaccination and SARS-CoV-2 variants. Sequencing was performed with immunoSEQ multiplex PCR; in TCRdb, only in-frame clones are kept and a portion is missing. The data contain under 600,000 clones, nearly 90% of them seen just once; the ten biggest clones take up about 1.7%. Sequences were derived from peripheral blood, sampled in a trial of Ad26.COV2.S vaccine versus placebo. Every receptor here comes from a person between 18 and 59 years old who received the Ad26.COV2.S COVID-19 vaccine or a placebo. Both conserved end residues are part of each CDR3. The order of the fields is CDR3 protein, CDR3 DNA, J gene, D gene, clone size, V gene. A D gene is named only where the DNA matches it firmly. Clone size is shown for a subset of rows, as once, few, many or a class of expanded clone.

CDR3 protein: CASSVGGTGNTEAFF
CDR3 DNA: TGTGCCAGCAGCGTAGGGGGCACCGGGAACACTGAAGCTTTCTTT
J gene: TRBJ1-1
D gene: -
clone size: -
V gene: TRBV9

CDR3 protein: CASSLGTGVYGYTF
CDR3 DNA: TGTGCCAGCAGCCTTGGGACAGGGGTCTATGGCTACACCTTC
J gene: TRBJ1-2
D gene: TRBD1
clone size: -
V gene: TRBV7-2

CDR3 protein: CASSPSDSSYEQYF
CDR3 DNA: TGTGCCAGCTCACCATCGGACAGCTCCTACGAGCAGTACTTC
J gene: TRBJ2-7
D gene: -
clone size: -
V gene: TRBV18

CDR3 protein: CASSIRGGRLNEQFF
CDR3 DNA: TGTGCCAGTAGTATCCGGGGGGGCCGGTTGAATGAGCAGTTCTTC
J gene: TRBJ2-1
D gene: TRBD2
clone size: -
V gene: TRBV19

CDR3 protein: CAISESGIPGYQETQYF
CDR3 DNA: TGTGCCATCAGTGAGTCGGGGATACCGGGCTACCAAGAGACCCAGTACTTC
J gene: TRBJ2-5
D gene: -
clone size: once
V gene: TRBV10-3

CDR3 protein: CAAATSEKLFF
CDR3 DNA: TGTGCCGCCGCCACGAGTGAAAAACTGTTTTTT
J gene: TRBJ1-4
D gene: -
clone size: -
V gene: TRBV7-9

CDR3 protein: CASSVSSGRPYEQYF
CDR3 DNA: TGTGCCAGCAGCGTAAGTAGCGGGAGGCCCTACGAGCAGTACTTC
J gene: TRBJ2-7
D gene: TRBD2
clone size: -
V gene: TRBV9

CDR3 protein: CASSPSSGNTEAFF
CDR3 DNA: TGTGCCAGCTCACCAAGCTCAGGGAACACTGAAGCTTTCTTT
J gene: TRBJ1-1
D gene: -
clone size: -
V gene: TRBV18

CDR3 protein: CASSTYGGQGNEQYF
CDR3 DNA: TGTGCCAGCAGTACCTACGGGGGACAGGGGAACGAGCAGTACTTC
J gene: TRBJ2-7
D gene: TRBD1
clone size: -
V gene: TRBV6-5

CDR3 protein: CASSPSGQYSNQPQHF
CDR3 DNA: TGTGCCAGCAGCCCCAGCGGGCAGTATAGCAATCAGCCCCAGCATTTT
J gene: TRBJ1-5
D gene: -
clone size: -
V gene: TRBV7-3

CDR3 protein: CASRGQGGGDQPQHF
CDR3 DNA: TGTGCCAGCAGGGGACAGGGTGGGGGAGATCAGCCCCAGCATTTT
J gene: TRBJ1-5
D gene: TRBD1
clone size: -
V gene: TRBV28

CDR3 protein: CASSPWSTDTQYF
CDR3 DNA: TGCGCCAGCAGCCCTTGGAGCACAGATACGCAGTATTTT
J gene: TRBJ2-3
D gene: -
clone size: -
V gene: TRBV4-1

CDR3 protein: CAWSGGNTQYF
CDR3 DNA: TGTGCCTGGAGTGGAGGGAATACGCAGTATTTT
J gene: TRBJ2-3
D gene: -
clone size: -
V gene: TRBV30

CDR3 protein: CASSPAGTGEYQPQHF
CDR3 DNA: TGTGCCAGCTCACCGGCCGGGACAGGGGAATATCAGCCCCAGCATTTT
J gene: TRBJ1-5
D gene: TRBD1
clone size: -
V gene: TRBV18

CDR3 protein: CASSLKGGAGTGELFF
CDR3 DNA: TGTGCCAGCAGCTTAAAGGGAGGGGCAGGCACCGGGGAGCTGTTTTTT
J gene: TRBJ2-2
D gene: TRBD2
clone size: -
V gene: TRBV7-2

CDR3 protein: CASSPRGTPAVEQFF
CDR3 DNA: TGTGCCAGCAGCCCACGGGGGACTCCCGCAGTTGAGCAGTTCTTC
J gene: TRBJ2-1
D gene: -
clone size: -
V gene: TRBV7-9

CDR3 protein: CASSLSHPGVMYF
CDR3 DNA: TGCGCCAGCAGCTTGTCGCATCCTGGGGTAATGTACTTC
J gene: TRBJ2-5
D gene: -
clone size: -
V gene: TRBV5-1

CDR3 protein: CAGGRGVISPLHF
CDR3 DNA: TGTGCCGGGGGCAGGGGGGTTATTTCACCCCTCCACTTT
J gene: TRBJ1-6
D gene: TRBD1
clone size: once
V gene: TRBV30

CDR3 protein: CSVEWQTSGETQYF
CDR3 DNA: TGCAGCGTTGAATGGCAGACCTCAGGGGAGACCCAGTACTTC
J gene: TRBJ2-5
D gene: -
clone size: -
V gene: TRBV29-1

CDR3 protein: CASSQGTGDTGELFF
CDR3 DNA: TGTGCCAGCAGTCAAGGGACAGGGGACACCGGGGAGCTGTTTTTT
J gene: TRBJ2-2
D gene: TRBD1
clone size: -
V gene: TRBV27

CDR3 protein: CASSSQGGVGEKLFF
CDR3 DNA: TGTGCCAGCAGCTCGCAGGGGGGCGTAGGGGAAAAACTGTTTTTT
J gene: TRBJ1-4
D gene: TRBD1
clone size: -
V gene: TRBV7-2

CDR3 protein: CASSLYGDTQYF
CDR3 DNA: TGTGCCAGCAGCTTATACGGCGATACGCAGTATTTT
J gene: TRBJ2-3
D gene: -
clone size: -
V gene: TRBV7-2

CDR3 protein: CASSHGPGELFF
CDR3 DNA: TGTGCCAGCAGCCACGGACCCGGGGAGCTGTTTTTT
J gene: TRBJ2-2
D gene: -
clone size: -
V gene: TRBV7-8

CDR3 protein: CASSEPHLAGGVETQYF
CDR3 DNA: TGTGCCAGCAGTGAACCCCATCTCGCGGGAGGTGTGGAGACCCAGTACTTC
J gene: TRBJ2-5
D gene: TRBD2
clone size: -
V gene: TRBV2

CDR3 protein: CASTQGGQPQHF
CDR3 DNA: TGTGCCAGCACGCAGGGAGGTCAGCCCCAGCATTTT
J gene: TRBJ1-5
D gene: -
clone size: -
V gene: TRBV12-3/TRBV12-4

CDR3 protein: CASSILGREKLFF
CDR3 DNA: TGTGCCAGCAGTATCTTGGGGAGGGAAAAACTGTTTTTT
J gene: TRBJ1-4
D gene: -
clone size: -
V gene: TRBV6-5

CDR3 protein: CASSYGTTNTEAFF
CDR3 DNA: TGTGCCAGCAGTTACGGGACAACGAACACTGAAGCTTTCTTT
J gene: TRBJ1-1
D gene: -
clone size: -
V gene: TRBV6-6

CDR3 protein: CASSPPTKTGGATEAFF
CDR3 DNA: TGTGCCAGTAGCCCTCCTACCAAGACAGGGGGCGCGACTGAAGCTTTCTTT
J gene: TRBJ1-1
D gene: TRBD1
clone size: -
V gene: TRBV19

CDR3 protein: CASSEADTGELFF
CDR3 DNA: TGTGCCAGCAGTGAAGCAGACACCGGGGAGCTGTTTTTT
J gene: TRBJ2-2
D gene: -
clone size: -
V gene: TRBV6-1

CDR3 protein: CASSYSDGSLGYEQYF
CDR3 DNA: TGTGCCAGCAGTTACTCGGATGGGAGCTTAGGGTACGAGCAGTACTTC
J gene: TRBJ2-7
D gene: -
clone size: -
V gene: TRBV6-5

CDR3 protein: CASSQNGWRGANVLTF
CDR3 DNA: TGTGCCAGCAGCCAGAACGGATGGCGCGGGGCCAACGTCCTGACTTTC
J gene: TRBJ2-6
D gene: -
clone size: -
V gene: TRBV14

CDR3 protein: CASYTGAPSYNEQFF
CDR3 DNA: TGTGCCAGTTATACAGGGGCGCCTTCCTACAATGAGCAGTTCTTC
J gene: TRBJ2-1
D gene: TRBD1
clone size: -
V gene: TRBV28

CDR3 protein: CASSRLGRGGTGELFF
CDR3 DNA: TGTGCCAGCAGCAGACTGGGCAGGGGGGGTACCGGGGAGCTGTTTTTT
J gene: TRBJ2-2
D gene: -
clone size: -
V gene: TRBV11-2

CDR3 protein: CASGGGRTGNEQFF
CDR3 DNA: TGTGCCAGCGGGGGCGGGAGAACCGGAAATGAGCAGTTCTTC
J gene: TRBJ2-1
D gene: -
clone size: -
V gene: TRBV6-5

CDR3 protein: CASSDRRGPFEKLFF
CDR3 DNA: TGTGCCAGCAGCGATCGCAGGGGGCCCTTTGAAAAACTGTTTTTT
J gene: TRBJ1-4
D gene: TRBD1
clone size: few
V gene: TRBV7-8

CDR3 protein: CASSQGGGGRNLFEKLFF
CDR3 DNA: TGCGCCAGCAGTCAGGGGGGGGGCGGTAGGAATTTGTTTGAAAAACTGTTTTTT
J gene: TRBJ1-4
D gene: TRBD1
clone size: once
V gene: TRBV4-1

CDR3 protein: CASSAGLAGGLNEQFF
CDR3 DNA: TGTGCCAGCAGCGCGGGACTAGCGGGGGGCCTCAATGAGCAGTTCTTC
J gene: TRBJ2-1
D gene: TRBD2
clone size: -
V gene: TRBV9